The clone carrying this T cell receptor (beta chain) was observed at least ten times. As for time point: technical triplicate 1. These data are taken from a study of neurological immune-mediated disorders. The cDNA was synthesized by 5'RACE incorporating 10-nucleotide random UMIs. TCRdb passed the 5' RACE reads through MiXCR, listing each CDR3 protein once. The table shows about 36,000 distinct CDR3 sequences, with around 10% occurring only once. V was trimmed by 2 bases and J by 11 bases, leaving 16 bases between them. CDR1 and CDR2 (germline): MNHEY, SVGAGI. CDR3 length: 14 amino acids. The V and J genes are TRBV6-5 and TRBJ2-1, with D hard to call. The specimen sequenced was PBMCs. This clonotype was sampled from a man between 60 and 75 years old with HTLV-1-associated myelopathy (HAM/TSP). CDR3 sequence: CASSYNDRRGKQFF. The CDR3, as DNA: TGTGCCAGCAGTTACAACGACCGACGAGGAAAGCAGTTCTTC.